The 31 T cell receptor beta chains given below trace back to one sample, sequenced in a study of T-cell memory formation after mild COVID-19. One entry per CDR3 protein, called by TCRdb with MiXCR from the 5' RACE reads. The table shows some 490,000 distinct CDR3 sequences, with roughly 18% occurring only once. Sequenced input: PBMCs or a T cell subset sorted from them (not recorded which). The receptor source for this set is an adult woman who had mild COVID-19 (a few samples of this study predate the infection). Cell type and time point are not known.

This chain uses TRBV20-1 with TRBJ2-1; the match to TRBD2 covers 9 bases. CDR3 length equals 14 residues. With 4 bases clipped from V and 5 bases from J, the junction kept 6 bases outside the gene matches. Germline loops: CDR1 DFQATT, CDR2 SNEGSKA (reference sequence). CDR3 in amino acids: CSANSGSYHNEQFF. In DNA, the CDR3 is TGCAGTGCTAATAGCGGGAGCTACCACAATGAGCAGTTCTTC.

The chain carries TRBV3-1 and TRBJ2-1; D not certain. V was clipped by 5 bases and J by 10 bases, with 15 bases between them. The CDR3 contains 13 residues. The germline CDR1 and CDR2 sequences are LGHDT and YNNKEL (reference sequence). The CDR3 here is CASSTNRVGEQFF. In nucleotides, the CDR3 is TGTGCCAGCAGCACTAATAGGGTTGGGGAGCAGTTCTTC.

The J gene is TRBJ1-4, the V gene TRBV5-1; a possible D gene is TRBD1 (6 bases). The CDR3 is 15 amino acids. The germline gives CDR1 SGHRS, CDR2 YFSETQ. The V end was cut by 4 bases, the J end by 8 bases, with 18 bases between. The chain's CDR3 is CASSAGGTGSEKLFF. The CDR3 DNA follows: TGCGCCAGCAGCGCCGGAGGAACAGGGAGCGAAAAACTGTTTTTT. Drawing the rest from reference TRBV5-1 and TRBJ1-4, the complete variable domain is KAGVTQTPRYLIKTRGQQVTLSCSPISGHRSVSWYQQTPGQGLQFLFEYFSETQRNKGNFPGRFSGRQFSNSRSEMNVSTLELGDSALYLCASSAGGTGSEKLFFGSGTQLSVL.

This clonotype appeared a few times. V is TRBV7-7 and J is TRBJ2-1; the D is unclear. Germline-derived CDR1 and CDR2 are SSHAT and FNYEAQ (reference sequence). The CDR3 is 13 residues long. Trimming took 4 bases from V and 4 from J, leaving 8 bases between them. In DNA form, the CDR3 reads TGTGCCAGCAGCTCGTTAGAATACAATGAGCAGTTCTTC. It is translated as CASSSLEYNEQFF.

The sample holds a few counts of this clonotype. The chain combines TRBV7-6 with TRBJ1-5, with D tentatively TRBD1 (5 bases). Germline lookup yields CDR1 SGHVS and CDR2 FNYEAQ. Trimming cost V 2 bases and J 5 bases, with 13 bases left between them. The CDR3 is 15 residues long. The CDR3 DNA reads TGTGCCAGCAGCTTAAATCCCGACAGTTATCAGCCCCAGCATTTT. Translation gives CASSLNPDSYQPQHF.

This clonotype has just a few counts. The rearrangement joins TRBV5-1 to TRBJ1-3; D remains ambiguous. The CDR3 extends over 17 amino acids. V lost 4 bases to trimming and J lost 0 bases, with 17 bases between them. Per germline, CDR1 SGHRS and CDR2 YFSETQ. This chain's CDR3 is CASSPEASAYSGNTIYF. The CDR3 DNA reads as TGCGCCAGCAGCCCCGAGGCTAGCGCCTACTCTGGAAACACCATATATTTT. The full variable domain, with the rest looked up from reference TRBV5-1 and TRBJ1-3, is KAGVTQTPRYLIKTRGQQVTLSCSPISGHRSVSWYQQTPGQGLQFLFEYFSETQRNKGNFPGRFSGRQFSNSRSEMNVSTLELGDSALYLCASSPEASAYSGNTIYFGEGSWLTVV.

This sequence joins TRBV20-1 and TRBJ2-7; D gene ambiguous. Trimming pared 1 base from V and 4 bases from J, leaving 11 bases between. The CDR3 is 13 residues long. The germline V gene encodes CDR1 DFQATT and CDR2 SNEGSKA (reference sequence). This CDR3 is CSARGWSSYEQYF. CDR3 DNA: TGCAGTGCTAGAGGCTGGTCCTCGTACGAGCAGTACTTC.

The V and J genes are TRBV15 and TRBJ2-3; 11 nucleotides match TRBD1. The CDR3 has 23 amino acids. J was trimmed by 2 bases and V by 1 base; bases with no gene match: 23. In germline, CDR1 is LNHNV, CDR2 YYDKDF (reference sequence). CDR3 DNA: TGTGCCACCAGCAGAGTTCCGGGAGGACAGGGGGCCGCAAGAGGGAAATCCACAGATACGCAGTATTTT. Protein product: CATSRVPGGQGAARGKSTDTQYF.

The V and J genes are TRBV15 and TRBJ2-5; tentative D call: TRBD1 (5 bases). From germline, CDR1 is LNHNV and CDR2 YYDKDF (reference sequence). The V and J ends lost 3 bases and 3 bases respectively, with 11 bases between them. The CDR3 spans 14 residues. The CDR3 is CATSSSGMKETQYF. Here the CDR3 DNA reads TGTGCCACCAGCAGTTCAGGGATGAAAGAGACCCAGTACTTC.

The rearrangement uses TRBV5-1 and TRBJ1-4; D gene ambiguous. Germline loops: CDR1 SGHRS, CDR2 YFSETQ. The length of the CDR3 is 11 residues. V gave up 5 bases and J gave up 6 bases, with 5 bases separating them. CDR3 protein: CASSGDEKLFF. DNA of the CDR3: TGCGCCAGCAGTGGCGATGAAAAACTGTTTTTT.

Only a few counts were recorded for this clonotype. The rearrangement joins TRBV20-1 to TRBJ1-2; 7 bases are a match to TRBD1. The CDR3 runs to 13 residues. CDR1 is DFQATT, CDR2 SNEGSKA, per germline (reference sequence). J was trimmed by 4 bases and V by 6 bases; bases with no gene match: 8. The CDR3 DNA reads as TGCAGTGCGACTAACAGGGGTGTCTATGGCTACACCTTC. Translated: CSATNRGVYGYTF.

V usage is TRBV7-2 and J usage is TRBJ2-1; D uncertain. The germline V gene encodes CDR1 SGHTA and CDR2 FQGNSA. Trimming took off 2 bases at V and 5 bases at J, with 10 bases between the two ends. This CDR3 contains 14 residues. The CDR3 region is CASSLLHVDNEQFF. CDR3 coding DNA: TGTGCCAGCAGCTTATTACACGTCGACAATGAGCAGTTCTTC.

This clonotype was observed many times. Because it lacks the conserved phenylalanine or tryptophan at the end, this CDR3 is likely a read error. The DNA is left out, because the CDR3 cannot be placed on it with certainty; the CDR3 is given as TCRdb lists it. The V call is TRBV12-3 or TRBV12-4, the J call TRBJ1-2; the D call of TRBD1 is as the table states it, not checked on the DNA. 10 amino acids form the CDR3, both terminal residues included. CDR3: CASSPDRSSL.

V gene TRBV20-1 combines with J gene TRBJ2-7; 9 bases are shared with TRBD1. Germline-derived CDR1 and CDR2 are DFQATT and SNEGSKA (reference sequence). With V trimmed by 0 bases and J by 1 base, 7 bases remained unmatched. The CDR3 runs 16 residues. The CDR3 reads CSARDPGTGSSYEQYF. CDR3 nucleotide sequence: TGCAGTGCTAGAGACCCCGGGACAGGGAGTTCCTACGAGCAGTACTTC.

V gene TRBV18 combines with J gene TRBJ1-5; D gene uncertain. Germline loops: CDR1 KGHSH, CDR2 LQKENI. CDR3 length equals 13 residues. V gave up 3 bases and J gave up 7 bases, with 10 bases separating them. CDR3 DNA sequence: TGTGCCAGCTCACCCGACGGTCAGCAGCCCCAGCATTTT. Residues: CASSPDGQQPQHF.

The chain recombines TRBV19 with TRBJ2-3, with D maybe TRBD1 (6 bases). CDR3 size: 16 residues. Germline CDR1 and CDR2: LNHDA and SQIVND (reference sequence). V gave up 6 bases and J gave up 2 bases, with 18 bases separating them. CDR3 nucleotide sequence: TGTGCCAGTAGAAGACAGGACGGGCCGGTCACAGATACGCAGTATTTT. It is translated as CASRRQDGPVTDTQYF. Using reference TRBV19 and TRBJ2-3 for the parts outside the CDR3, the full variable domain is DGGITQSPKYLFRKEGQNVTLSCEQNLNHDAMYWYRQDPGQGLRLIYYSQIVNDFQKGDIAEGYSVSREKKESFPLTVTSAQKNPTAFYLCASRRQDGPVTDTQYFGPGTRLTVL.

The sample holds a few counts of this clonotype. The chain uses TRBV5-1 and TRBJ2-7; D is unclear. V was pared by 0 bases and J by 2 bases, with 12 bases between. Looked up from germline, CDR1 is SGHRS and CDR2 is YFSETQ. This CDR3 has 15 residues. The CDR3 here is CASSLASDPAYEQYF. CDR3 nucleotides: TGCGCCAGCAGCTTGGCCTCGGACCCTGCCTACGAGCAGTACTTC.

The V gene is TRBV7-3, the J gene TRBJ1-2; D remains unclear. This CDR3 region has 13 residues. CDR1 and CDR2 (germline): SGHTA, FQGTGA. Trimming left V 0 bases short and J 6 bases short, with 8 bases between. CDR3 amino acids: CASSLTNQDGYTF. The CDR3 bases are TGTGCCAGCAGCTTAACGAACCAGGATGGCTACACCTTC.

The table lists this clonotype with a few counts. The V gene is TRBV15, the J gene TRBJ1-1; D call uncertain. The V end was cut by 3 bases, the J end by 0 bases, with 8 bases between. CDR1 is LNHNV, CDR2 YYDKDF, per germline (reference sequence). The CDR3 is made up of 14 amino acids. This CDR3 reads CATSSDTLNTEAFF. CDR3 DNA sequence: TGTGCCACCAGCAGCGACACTCTGAACACTGAAGCTTTCTTT. The whole variable domain, filled in from reference TRBV15 and TRBJ1-1, reads DAMVIQNPRYQVTQFGKPVTLSCSQTLNHNVMYWYQQKSSQAPKLLFHYYDKDFNNEADTPDNFQSRRPNTSFCFLDIRSPGLGDTAMYLCATSSDTLNTEAFFGQGTRLTVV.

This clonotype was picked up a small number of times. The V gene is TRBV7-3, the J gene TRBJ2-2; D is unclear. The CDR3 extends over 14 amino acids. Germline CDR1 SGHTA, CDR2 FQGTGA. V gave up 5 bases and J gave up 5 bases, with 12 bases separating them. The CDR3 bases are TGTGCCAGCAGCGCAGACCTCCGTACCGGGGAGCTGTTTTTT. Translation gives CASSADLRTGELFF.

The rearrangement uses TRBV20-1 and TRBJ2-1, with D perhaps being TRBD1 or TRBD2 (5 bases each). Germline V lookup: CDR1 DFQATT, CDR2 SNEGSKA (reference sequence). Trimming shortened V by 0 bases and J by 4 bases, and 13 bases separated the two germline ends. This CDR3 comprises 15 residues. The CDR3 DNA is TGCAGTGCTAGAGATCGGGGCCAGCCTTACAATGAGCAGTTCTTC. This translates into CSARDRGQPYNEQFF.

This clonotype turned up a few times. The V call is TRBV2, the J call TRBJ2-3; 8 bases match TRBD1. Germline lookup yields CDR1 SNHLY and CDR2 FYNNEI. V dropped 6 bases and J dropped 5; count of bases not matched to a gene: 13. The CDR3 covers 16 residues. CDR3: CASRDREVLFGDTQYF. CDR3 in DNA: TGTGCCAGCAGGGACAGGGAGGTTTTATTCGGAGATACGCAGTATTTT.

The chain carries TRBV6-5 and TRBJ2-5; weak D call: TRBD2 (6 bases). CDR3 size: 13 residues. Trimming cost V 5 bases and J 4 bases, with 11 bases left between them. The germline gives CDR1 MNHEY, CDR2 SVGAGI. The chain's CDR3 is CASSNPGLETQYF. The CDR3 DNA reads TGTGCCAGCAGTAATCCGGGACTAGAGACCCAGTACTTC.

The chain employs TRBV29-1 and TRBJ2-1; 7 bases align to TRBD1. Per the germline V gene, CDR1 is SQVTM and CDR2 is ANQGSEA. With 0 bases clipped from V and 5 bases from J, the junction kept 7 bases outside the gene matches. The CDR3 contains 15 residues. Written as DNA, the CDR3 is TGCAGCGTTGAAGACCCAACAGGGGTCCACAATGAGCAGTTCTTC. The encoded protein is CSVEDPTGVHNEQFF.

V gene TRBV5-1 combines with J gene TRBJ2-7; TRBD1 agrees at 7 bases. Germline CDR1 reads SGHRS; CDR2 reads YFSETQ. There are 15 residues in the CDR3. V gave up 0 bases and J gave up 2 bases; unmatched junction bases: 5. The CDR3 nucleotides read TGCGCCAGCAGCTTGGCAGTCACAGGGGCCTACGAGCAGTACTTC. Amino acid sequence: CASSLAVTGAYEQYF.

This chain uses TRBV24-1 with TRBJ1-2, with D unclear. Germline CDR1 reads KGHDR; CDR2 reads SFDVKD. Trimming removed 0 bases at V and 7 bases at J, with 5 bases between. CDR3 length: 12 amino acids. The CDR3 is CATSDLYSGYTF. CDR3 nucleotides: TGTGCCACCAGTGATTTGTATTCTGGCTACACCTTC.

The chain carries TRBV11-2 and TRBJ2-3; D tentatively fits TRBD1 or TRBD2 (5 bases each). This CDR3 is 16 amino acids long. Trimming removed 5 bases from V and 4 bases from J, with 19 bases in between. Germline lookup yields CDR1 SGHAT and CDR2 FQNNGV. The DNA of the CDR3 is TGTGCCAGCAGCGCACAGCCCCGGCAGGGACCAGATACGCAGTATTTT. This codes for CASSAQPRQGPDTQYF.

The chain has TRBV7-6 and TRBJ2-1; D is uncertain. Trimming removed 1 base from V and 8 bases from J, with 12 bases in between. Germline CDR1 is SGHVS and CDR2 is FNYEAQ. The CDR3 totals 14 residues. Here the CDR3 reads CASSLGLSADEQFF. For the CDR3, the DNA is TGTGCCAGCAGCTTAGGGTTGAGCGCAGATGAGCAGTTCTTC.

This clonotype came up a few times. V and J are TRBV18 and TRBJ2-1, with D perhaps matching TRBD1 (5 bases). CDR1 KGHSH and CDR2 LQKENI come from the germline V gene. The CDR3 totals 17 residues. V gave up 3 bases and J gave up 4 bases, with 19 bases separating them. This CDR3 is CASSPTGSGFLYNEQFF. The CDR3 bases are TGTGCCAGCTCACCTACCGGCTCAGGGTTTTTGTACAATGAGCAGTTCTTC.

This clonotype was observed a handful of times. The J gene is TRBJ2-5, the V gene TRBV10-3, with 10 bases lining up with TRBD2. The V segment lost 8 bases and the J segment 6 bases; nucleotides outside the gene matches: 3. CDR3 length: 12 amino acids. Germline CDR1 is ENHRY and CDR2 is SYGVKD. The CDR3 protein is CAIGTSVKTQYF. As DNA, the CDR3 is TGTGCCATCGGGACTAGCGTAAAGACCCAGTACTTC.

The CDR3 DNA reads TGTGCCAGCAGGGATTACAGGGGAGGTGGTAATTCACCCCTCCACTTT. It is translated as CASRDYRGGGNSPLHF. The rearrangement links TRBV25-1 to TRBJ1-6; 7 bases line up with TRBD1. Trimming removed 6 bases from V and 6 bases from J; junction bases left unmatched: 11. CDR1 and CDR2 (germline): MGHDK, SYGVNS. This CDR3 is 16 amino acids long.